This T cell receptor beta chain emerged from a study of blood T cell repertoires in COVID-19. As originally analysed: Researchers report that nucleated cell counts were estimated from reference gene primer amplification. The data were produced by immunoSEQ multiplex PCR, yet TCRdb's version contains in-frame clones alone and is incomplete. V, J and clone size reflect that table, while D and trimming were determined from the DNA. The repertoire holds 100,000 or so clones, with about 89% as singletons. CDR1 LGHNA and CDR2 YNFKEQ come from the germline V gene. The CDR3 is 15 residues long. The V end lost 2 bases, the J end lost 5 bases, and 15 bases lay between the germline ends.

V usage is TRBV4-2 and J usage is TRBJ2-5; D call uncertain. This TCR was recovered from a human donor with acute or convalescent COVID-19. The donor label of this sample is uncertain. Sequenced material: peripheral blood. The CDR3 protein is CASSQSTGFVETQYF. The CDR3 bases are TGTGCCAGCAGCCAATCGACGGGTTTTGTCGAGACCCAGTACTTC.